This T cell receptor beta chain was documented in a study of blood T cell repertoires in COVID-19. Across the whole study: The analysed material was cDNA or gDNA that came from T cells, B-cell-depleted T cells, or PBMCs.

Per the original data handling: Estimates of nucleated cell counts were drawn from the amplification of reference gene primers. Profiled with immunoSEQ multiplex PCR; TCRdb holds only in-frame clones, not every one. From that table come the V and J calls and clone size; the DNA was used to work out D and trimming. The sample records about 99,000 clones, less than 90% being singletons. The CDR3 loop spans 15 amino acids. Germline V gives CDR1 SGHDN, CDR2 FVKESK. With 4 bases clipped from V and 4 bases from J, the junction kept 8 bases outside the gene matches. The specimen was peripheral blood. The rearrangement joins TRBV14 to TRBJ1-1; TRBD1 agrees at 8 bases. The receptor was derived from a human donor in a cohort sampled during active COVID-19. The CDR3 here is CASSRIRGLGTEAFF. The CDR3 bases are TGTGCCAGCAGCCGGATCAGGGGGCTTGGCACTGAAGCTTTCTTT.